The clone carrying this T cell receptor beta chain was recorded only once. What it binds is not known. This sample is drawn from a study of tumor and adjacent non-tumor tissue in lung cancer. Study background: Samples averaged about 4.17 million productive TCRbeta reads each. Study-wide results and caveats: Normal lung showed higher cumulative top 100 clone frequency than tumor.

Three rounds of nested PCR, following a modified ARM-PCR protocol, produced the TCRbeta library. TCRdb redid the calling of the multiplex PCR reads with MiXCR, one entry per CDR3 protein. The sample shows 55,000 to 75,000 distinct CDR3 sequences, just under 60% of them seen only once. This CDR3 region has 14 residues. Deletions cut 4 bases from V and 4 bases from J, with 14 bases between. Germline CDR1 reads MNHEY; CDR2 reads SVGEGT. This sample's RNA came from whole unsorted tissue. Between August and November 2014, newly diagnosed, chemotherapy-naive lung cancer patients underwent thoracic surgery in China.

The sequenced sample was lung tumor tissue. This sequence originates from a man over 45 with non-small cell lung cancer. The gene calls are TRBV6-2 or TRBV6-3 and TRBJ2-7; the D is unclear. CDR3 coding DNA: TGTGCCAGCAGTTCGGGCATAGGGAATTACGAGCAGTACTTC. It encodes CASSSGIGNYEQYF.